This T cell receptor beta chain is from a study of blood T cell repertoires in COVID-19. Study background: Sources were T cells, B-cell-depleted T cells, or PBMCs; the material itself was cDNA or gDNA.

TCRdb's table, derived via immunoSEQ multiplex PCR, lists solely in-frame clones and lacks some. In the table there are around 450,000 clones, roughly 87% of which are singletons. The V and J ends lost 5 bases and 4 bases respectively, with 6 bases between them. From germline, CDR1 is MNHEY and CDR2 SVGAGI. The CDR3 is 11 amino acids. This clone has a single count. Adults between roughly 18 and 95 years of age took part from fewer than 30 US areas. Participants had their cohort set by participant-reported clinical history. The V gene is TRBV6-5, the J gene TRBJ2-7; maybe TRBD1 (6 bases). The receptor comes from a woman between 18 and 30 years old with acute COVID-19. The sample taken for sequencing was PBMCs or T cells enriched from blood (not recorded which). CDR3 residues: CASSTGYEQYF. Here the CDR3 DNA reads TGTGCCAGCAGTACAGGGTACGAGCAGTACTTC.